These T cell receptor beta chains were read from a single sample in a study of shared clonotypes between healthy human individuals. The repertoire was sequenced with immunoSEQ multiplex PCR; TCRdb's copy has only in-frame clones and lacks some. Of around 1 million clones listed, over 60% were seen once; the top ten hold about 1.5%. Material: memory CD4+ T cells sorted from blood. The receptor set was obtained from a man aged 18 to 29 in good health. Both conserved end residues are part of each CDR3. The order of the fields is J gene, V gene, D gene, clone size, CDR3 protein, CDR3 DNA. D genes are given only for firm matches. Expanded clones are given a class, and other clones once, few, many or no size at all.

J: TRBJ1-4; V: TRBV11-2; D: -; size: -; CDR3: CASSLSGGAPNEKLFF; DNA: TGTGCCAGCAGCCTGAGTGGGGGGGCCCCTAATGAAAAACTGTTTTTT
J: TRBJ1-1; V: TRBV5-1; D: -; size: -; CDR3: CASSLGGQMNTEAFF; DNA: TGCGCCAGCAGCTTGGGAGGACAAATGAACACTGAAGCTTTCTTT
J: TRBJ1-1; V: TRBV18; D: -; size: -; CDR3: CASSKGNTEAFF; DNA: TGTGCCAGCTCGAAGGGGAACACTGAAGCTTTCTTT
J: TRBJ1-6; V: TRBV10-3; D: -; size: -; CDR3: CAISESTANDYNSPLHF; DNA: TGTGCCATCAGTGAGTCTACAGCAAACGACTATAATTCACCCCTCCACTTT
J: TRBJ1-2; V: TRBV18; D: -; size: -; CDR3: CASSTDLQRVGGYTF; DNA: TGTGCCAGCTCAACGGACCTTCAGCGCGTTGGGGGCTACACCTTC
J: TRBJ2-7; V: TRBV30; D: -; size: -; CDR3: CAWSGGPYEQYF; DNA: TGTGCCTGGAGTGGAGGGCCCTACGAGCAGTACTTC
J: TRBJ2-7; V: TRBV7-8; D: -; size: once; CDR3: CASSSLTHLREQYF; DNA: TGTGCCAGCAGCTCGTTGACCCATCTGAGGGAGCAGTACTTC
J: TRBJ2-5; V: TRBV30; D: -; size: -; CDR3: CAWTNKETQYF; DNA: TGTGCCTGGACAAATAAAGAGACCCAGTACTTC
J: TRBJ2-4; V: TRBV12-2; D: -; size: once; CDR3: CASRFRAKNIQYF; DNA: TGTGCAAGTCGCTTCAGGGCCAAAAACATTCAGTACTTC
J: TRBJ2-2; V: TRBV4-3; D: -; size: -; CDR3: CASSLEGTGELFF; DNA: TGCGCCAGCAGCCTTGAGGGAACCGGGGAGCTGTTTTTT
J: TRBJ2-5; V: TRBV5-8; D: -; size: -; CDR3: CASRGVMETQYF; DNA: TGTGCCAGCAGGGGGGTTATGGAGACCCAGTACTTC
J: TRBJ1-5; V: TRBV11-2; D: -; size: -; CDR3: CASSLGSGKGQPQHF; DNA: TGTGCCAGCAGCTTAGGCTCCGGGAAAGGTCAGCCCCAGCATTTT
J: TRBJ2-4; V: TRBV30; D: -; size: -; CDR3: CAWSRTENIQYF; DNA: TGTGCCTGGAGCCGTACCGAAAACATTCAGTACTTC
J: TRBJ1-6; V: TRBV29-1; D: TRBD1; size: -; CDR3: CSVGDRVGSPLHF; DNA: TGCAGCGTTGGGGACAGGGTGGGCTCACCCCTCCACTTT
J: TRBJ1-3; V: TRBV6-1; D: -; size: -; CDR3: CASSDGTGPGNTIYF; DNA: TGTGCCAGCAGTGATGGAACAGGGCCGGGAAACACCATATATTTT
J: TRBJ2-5; V: TRBV5-4; D: -; size: -; CDR3: CASSARETQYF; DNA: TGTGCCAGCAGCGCCCGGGAGACCCAGTACTTC
J: TRBJ2-1; V: TRBV29-1; D: -; size: -; CDR3: CSVGPGISYNEQFF; DNA: TGCAGCGTCGGCCCAGGGATCTCCTACAATGAGCAGTTCTTC
J: TRBJ2-2; V: TRBV10-3; D: -; size: -; CDR3: CAISGSTGELFF; DNA: TGTGCCATCAGTGGATCTACCGGGGAGCTGTTTTTT
J: TRBJ2-7; V: TRBV10-3; D: TRBD2; size: -; CDR3: CAMGLAGTREQYF; DNA: TGTGCCATGGGACTAGCTGGGACGAGGGAGCAGTACTTC
J: TRBJ2-3; V: TRBV4-1; D: -; size: -; CDR3: CASSQARSTDTQYF; DNA: TGCGCCAGCAGCCAGGCCAGGAGCACAGATACGCAGTATTTT
J: TRBJ2-1; V: TRBV5-6; D: -; size: -; CDR3: CASSSPGRDYEQFF; DNA: TGTGCCAGCAGCTCCCCGGGAAGGGACTATGAGCAGTTCTTC
J: TRBJ2-3; V: TRBV4-1; D: -; size: -; CDR3: CASSQPQGTDTQYF; DNA: TGCGCCAGCAGCCAACCCCAGGGCACAGATACGCAGTATTTT
J: TRBJ2-3; V: TRBV11-2; D: -; size: -; CDR3: CASSTGQLPSTDTQYF; DNA: TGTGCCAGCAGCACCGGGCAACTCCCTAGCACAGATACGCAGTATTTT
J: TRBJ1-1; V: TRBV10-3; D: TRBD1; size: -; CDR3: CAISEQDRAGTEAFF; DNA: TGTGCCATCAGTGAGCAAGACAGGGCGGGCACTGAAGCTTTCTTT
J: TRBJ2-5; V: TRBV28; D: -; size: -; CDR3: CASRSAGTQETQYF; DNA: TGTGCCAGCAGATCCGCCGGGACCCAAGAGACCCAGTACTTC
J: TRBJ2-2; V: TRBV15; D: -; size: few; CDR3: CATSRDQGAGELFF; DNA: TGTGCCACCAGCAGAGATCAGGGCGCCGGGGAGCTGTTTTTT
J: TRBJ1-1; V: TRBV18; D: -; size: -; CDR3: CASSPTPGQMNTEAFF; DNA: TGTGCCAGCTCACCTACTCCGGGACAAATGAACACTGAAGCTTTCTTT
J: TRBJ1-3; V: TRBV7-2; D: TRBD1; size: -; CDR3: CAIHRGTGNTIYF; DNA: TGTGCCATCCACAGGGGAACTGGAAACACCATATATTTT
J: TRBJ2-3; V: TRBV5-6; D: TRBD2; size: -; CDR3: CASSLGLAASTDTQYF; DNA: TGTGCCAGCAGCCTGGGACTAGCGGCTAGCACAGATACGCAGTATTTT
J: TRBJ1-3; V: TRBV18; D: -; size: -; CDR3: CASSPDRTIYF; DNA: TGTGCCAGCTCACCCGATCGGACCATATATTTT
J: TRBJ2-3; V: TRBV7-3; D: -; size: -; CDR3: CASSLSAATDTQYF; DNA: TGTGCCAGCAGCTTAAGTGCGGCCACAGATACGCAGTATTTT
J: TRBJ2-2; V: TRBV7-2; D: -; size: -; CDR3: CASSLGRQASGELFF; DNA: TGTGCCAGCAGCTTAGGGAGACAGGCTAGCGGGGAGCTGTTTTTT
J: TRBJ2-7; V: TRBV29-1; D: -; size: -; CDR3: CSVESFQGSYEQYF; DNA: TGCAGCGTTGAAAGCTTTCAGGGCTCCTACGAGCAGTACTTC
J: TRBJ2-7; V: TRBV4-1; D: TRBD2; size: -; CDR3: CASSSPERGDYEQYF; DNA: TGCGCCAGCAGCTCTCCGGAGCGGGGGGACTACGAGCAGTACTTC
J: TRBJ2-5; V: TRBV5-1; D: TRBD2; size: -; CDR3: CASSLLAGAQETQYF; DNA: TGCGCCAGCAGCCTACTAGCGGGGGCCCAAGAGACCCAGTACTTC
J: TRBJ1-5; V: TRBV7-2; D: -; size: once; CDR3: CASSSSYQPQHF; DNA: TGTGCCAGCAGCTCCTCTTATCAGCCCCAGCATTTT